These T cell receptor beta chains were read from a single sample in a study of shared clonotypes between healthy human individuals. This table comes from immunoSEQ multiplex PCR, and its TCRdb copy is limited to in-frame clones, with some not included. The sample holds about 2,200,000 clones, around 93% seen once. The sequenced material came from naive CD8+ T cells from PBMCs. Receptor source: a young man in good health. Some clones in this sample may be carry-over from other donors' samples. Both conserved end residues are part of each CDR3. A D gene is named only where the DNA matches it firmly. Size values are once, few and many counts, or a class for expanded clones, and some rows have none.

D gene | clone size | J gene | V gene | CDR3 DNA | CDR3 protein
TRBD2 | . | TRBJ2-1 | TRBV9 | TGTGCCAGCAGCACGTCTAGCGGGAGCTCCTACAATGAGCAGTTCTTC | CASSTSSGSSYNEQFF
TRBD1 | . | TRBJ2-3 | TRBV9 | TGTGCCAGCAGCTGGACAGGGGAGGGGAGGACAGATACGCAGTATTTT | CASSWTGEGRTDTQYF
. | . | TRBJ2-1 | TRBV9 | TGTGCCAGCAGCGTAGGGAGGTCACAGCAGTTCTTC | CASSVGRSQQFF
. | . | TRBJ2-3 | TRBV9 | TGTGCCAGCAGCGTAGGGGAGAATACGCAGTATTTT | CASSVGENTQYF
. | . | TRBJ2-7 | TRBV19 | TGTGCCAGTAGCATAAGCCGGCAGGGGGGTTACGAGCAGTACTTC | CASSISRQGGYEQYF
. | . | TRBJ2-7 | TRBV2 | TGTGCCAGCAGTGCCGGGCGCCACGAGCAGTACTTC | CASSAGRHEQYF
. | once | TRBJ1-4 | TRBV6-1 | TGTGCCAGCAGTGAGGACAGTTATGAAAAACTGTTTTTT | CASSEDSYEKLFF
. | once | TRBJ1-2 | TRBV7-9 | TGTGCCAGCCACCGCGTCTACGGGACTGATTATTATGGCTACACCTTC | CASHRVYGTDYYGYTF
TRBD1 | . | TRBJ1-4 | TRBV11-2 | TGTGCCAGCAGCCTCCCCGGGACAGGGAGAGGGGAAAAACTGTTTTTT | CASSLPGTGRGEKLFF
. | . | TRBJ2-3 | TRBV11-2 | TGTGCCAGCAGCCCCTCGACCCGCACAGATACGCAGTATTTT | CASSPSTRTDTQYF
. | . | TRBJ2-7 | TRBV7-3 | TGTGCCAGCAGCTTATCCGGGACTGAAGACTACGAGCAGTACTTC | CASSLSGTEDYEQYF
. | . | TRBJ1-1 | TRBV7-9 | TGTGCCAGCAGCCCCTTAGGTTACACTGAAGCTTTCTTT | CASSPLGYTEAFF
TRBD1 | once | TRBJ1-4 | TRBV28 | TGTGCCAGCAGTTTGGTTGACAGGGATAATGAAAAACTGTTTTTT | CASSLVDRDNEKLFF
TRBD1 | . | TRBJ1-3 | TRBV19 | TGTGCCAGTAGTGCTTCAGGGGGCACCATATATTTT | CASSASGGTIYF
. | once | TRBJ1-3 | TRBV14 | TGTGCCAGCAGCCAAGTGGAAGAGAGCTCTGGAAACACCATATATTTT | CASSQVEESSGNTIYF
. | . | TRBJ2-7 | TRBV30 | TGTGCCTGGAGTCCAGTCCCCCATCTTTGGGAGGTTGGGGGCTACGAGCAGTACTTC | CAWSPVPHLWEVGGYEQYF
. | . | TRBJ1-5 | TRBV9 | TGTGCCAGCAGCGAGGGGGAGTTCAATCAGCCCCAGCATTTT | CASSEGEFNQPQHF
. | . | TRBJ1-5 | TRBV6-5 | TGTGCCAGCAGTTACTCGGGAGGCAATCAGCCCCAGCATTTT | CASSYSGGNQPQHF
. | . | TRBJ2-3 | TRBV27 | TGTGCCAGCGGAGATGATAGCACAGATACGCAGTATTTT | CASGDDSTDTQYF
. | . | TRBJ2-2 | TRBV7-9 | TGTGCCAGCAGCCCCCGGACAGCGAGGGGGGGCTCGGCCGGGGAGCTGTTTTTT | CASSPRTARGGSAGELFF
. | . | TRBJ2-1 | TRBV11-2 | TGTGCCAGCAGCTTATTTCCTGGTGTAACTAGGTCCCTCTACAATGAGCAGTTCTTC | CASSLFPGVTRSLYNEQFF
. | . | TRBJ1-2 | TRBV19 | TGTGCCAGTAGTTTTTGGGGCCCTTCGCAGGATGGCTACACCTTC | CASSFWGPSQDGYTF
. | few | TRBJ1-2 | TRBV28 | TGTGCCAGCAGTTTCCAGAGCGGTGCTAACTATGGCTACACCTTC | CASSFQSGANYGYTF
. | . | TRBJ1-1 | TRBV6-5 | TGTGCCAGCAGGCTCACGACGGGGGCCACTGAAGCTTTCTTT | CASRLTTGATEAFF
. | . | TRBJ1-2 | TRBV29-1 | TGCAGCGTACCCGAGGGTCCCGACTATGGCTACACCTTC | CSVPEGPDYGYTF
. | . | TRBJ1-3 | TRBV7-6 | TGTGCCAGCAGCTTACCTGGAAACACCATATATTTT | CASSLPGNTIYF
TRBD2 | . | TRBJ2-5 | TRBV28 | TGTGCCAGCAGTTACCCAGGGACTAGCGGGAGTGTGAGTCAAGAGACCCAGTACTTC | CASSYPGTSGSVSQETQYF
. | . | TRBJ2-3 | TRBV28 | TGTGCCAGCAGTAAAACGGAGGGATGGGGCACAGATACGCAGTATTTT | CASSKTEGWGTDTQYF
. | . | TRBJ2-7 | TRBV9 | TGTGCCAGCAGCGTAGGTGCGGACTCAACCTACGAGCAGTACTTC | CASSVGADSTYEQYF
TRBD2 | . | TRBJ2-3 | TRBV29-1 | TGCAGCGTTTTCCTGGCGGGAGGAGATACGCAGTATTTT | CSVFLAGGDTQYF
. | . | TRBJ1-5 | TRBV29-1 | TGCAGCGTTGTTTGGGCGAGGGGTCAGCCCCAGCATTTT | CSVVWARGQPQHF
. | . | TRBJ1-1 | TRBV11-3 | TGTGCCAGCAGCTTAGGGGGACCGAACACTGAAGCTTTCTTT | CASSLGGPNTEAFF
TRBD2 | . | TRBJ2-7 | TRBV27 | TGTGCCAGCAGTTTATTACTAGCGGGAGGGCCAGGGGACGAGCAGTACTTC | CASSLLLAGGPGDEQYF
TRBD1 | . | TRBJ2-5 | TRBV6-1 | TGTGCCAGCGGGACAGCTTTGGAGACCCAGTACTTC | CASGTALETQYF
. | . | TRBJ1-1 | TRBV14 | TGTGCCAGCAGCCAAGATCCGAGGTTGAACACTGAAGCTTTCTTT | CASSQDPRLNTEAFF
TRBD1 | . | TRBJ2-3 | TRBV28 | TGTGCCAGCAGTTTACAATACAGGGGGCGAGACACAGATACGCAGTATTTT | CASSLQYRGRDTDTQYF
TRBD1 | . | TRBJ1-5 | TRBV19 | TGTGCCAGTAGTACCAACCCACAGGGGAATCAGCCCCAGCATTTT | CASSTNPQGNQPQHF
TRBD1 | . | TRBJ2-1 | TRBV7-3 | TGTGCCAGCAGCCCATGGGGACAGGGGGGTTCATACAATGAGCAGTTCTTC | CASSPWGQGGSYNEQFF
TRBD2 | . | TRBJ2-1 | TRBV7-3 | TGTGCCAGCAGCCAACTAGCGGGGGCCATCTACAATGAGCAGTTCTTC | CASSQLAGAIYNEQFF
. | . | TRBJ2-7 | TRBV28 | TGTCCTACTGGGGCAGGGTTCTACGAGCAGTACTTC | CPTGAGFYEQYF
. | . | TRBJ1-1 | TRBV11-2 | TGTGCCAGCAGCTTCAGAGCCTCGGGGCTTGAAGCTTTCTTT | CASSFRASGLEAFF
. | . | TRBJ2-3 | TRBV6-5 | TGTGCCAGCAGTTACTCGTTGGCGGCTAGCACAGATACGCAGTATTTT | CASSYSLAASTDTQYF
TRBD1 | . | TRBJ2-1 | TRBV27 | TGTGCCAGCAGCCCGGGACAGGGACCCTACAATGAGCAGTTCTTC | CASSPGQGPYNEQFF
TRBD1 | . | TRBJ1-2 | TRBV27 | TGTGCCAGCAAGGAGACAGGGGGCAACGTACGCTACACCTTC | CASKETGGNVRYTF
. | . | TRBJ1-6 | TRBV28 | TGTGCCAGCAGTTTAGGTTTGACAGGAATCCCACCCCTCCACTTT | CASSLGLTGIPPLHF
. | . | TRBJ2-2 | TRBV28 | TGTGCCAGCGGGCAAGGGAACACCGGGGAGCTGTTTTTT | CASGQGNTGELFF
TRBD1 | once | TRBJ2-7 | TRBV18 | TGTGCCAGCTCACCACCTGGGACAGAGAACTACGAGCAGTACTTC | CASSPPGTENYEQYF
TRBD2 | . | TRBJ2-1 | TRBV4-1 | TGCGCCAGCAGCCAAGATACCAGCGGGAACATTGAGCAGTTCTTC | CASSQDTSGNIEQFF
TRBD2 | . | TRBJ2-1 | TRBV27 | TGTGCCAGCAAGGGGAGGGCGCCCAGCAATGAGCAGTTCTTC | CASKGRAPSNEQFF
TRBD1 | . | TRBJ2-1 | TRBV7-9 | TGTGCCAGCAGCTCGAAAATCTGGACAGGGACCTACAATGAGCAGTTCTTC | CASSSKIWTGTYNEQFF
. | . | TRBJ2-1 | TRBV10-3 | TGTGCCATCAGTGACGGGGCGCCTAACTACAATGAGCAGTTCTTC | CAISDGAPNYNEQFF
. | . | TRBJ2-1 | TRBV15 | TGTGCCACCAGCTATGACTTATCGAGCTCCTACAATGAGCAGTTCTTC | CATSYDLSSSYNEQFF
. | . | TRBJ2-1 | TRBV7-9 | TGTGCCATCCAGTCAGACGGATATGAGCAGTTCTTC | CAIQSDGYEQFF